Below, 19 T cell receptor beta chains from the same sample are listed, as sequenced in a study of T-cell reconstitution after alpha-beta-depleted transplantation in children. Unique molecular identifiers were incorporated during preparation of the TCRbeta library. One entry per CDR3 protein results from TCRdb running MiXCR on the PCR reads. The data hold about 98,000 distinct CDR3 sequences, with 20% to 25% observed a single time. The sequencing used PBMCs, collected before TCRalphabeta/CD19-depleted stem cell transplant. These receptors were obtained from a boy younger than 10 with acute lymphoblastic leukemia, due to receive a stem cell transplant.

This chain joins TRBV4-3 and TRBJ2-5, with 8 bases that match TRBD1. The CDR3 consists of 15 residues. Germline V gene data show CDR1 as LGHNA and CDR2 as YSLEER. V dropped 4 bases and J dropped 2; count of bases not matched to a gene: 6. The CDR3 sequence: CASSLRTGNQETQYF. The CDR3 DNA is TGCGCCAGCAGCCTTCGGACAGGGAATCAAGAGACCCAGTACTTC.

This clonotype has a count of ten or more. V is TRBV20-1 and J is TRBJ2-5; D is undetermined. The CDR3 covers 10 residues. The V end lost 3 bases, the J end lost 3 bases, and 2 bases lay between the germline ends. Germline CDR1 and CDR2: DFQATT and SNEGSKA (reference sequence). The CDR3 protein is CSAREETQYF. The CDR3 bases are TGCAGTGCTAGGGAAGAGACCCAGTACTTC.

The chain is built from TRBV5-1 and TRBJ2-1, with 7 bases matching TRBD2. With 1 base clipped from V and 7 bases from J, the junction kept 11 bases outside the gene matches. This CDR3 has 16 amino acids. CDR1 and CDR2 from the germline V gene are SGHRS and YFSETQ. Here the CDR3 DNA reads TGCGCCAGCAGCTTGTCGGCGGGAGCGCCCGGAAATGAGCAGTTCTTC. This sequence encodes CASSLSAGAPGNEQFF.

The chain couples TRBV7-9 to TRBJ1-2, with TRBD1 matching 9 bases. CDR3 size: 15 residues. The germline CDR1 and CDR2 sequences are SEHNR and FQNEAQ (reference sequence). V shed 4 bases, J shed 2 bases, and the junction held 5 bases outside the gene matches. CDR3 sequence (DNA): TGTGCCAGCAGCTCCCCCGGGACAGGGAACTATGGCTACACCTTC. It encodes CASSSPGTGNYGYTF.

The chain couples TRBV3-1 to TRBJ2-5; TRBD2 matches 7 bases. Trimming took 2 bases from V and 5 from J; bases not matched to a gene: 11. This CDR3 spans 16 amino acids. The germline V gene encodes CDR1 LGHDT and CDR2 YNNKEL (reference sequence). The CDR3 coding sequence is TGTGCCAGCAGCCAAATCGGACTAGTAGGTTTGGAGACCCAGTACTTC. Residues: CASSQIGLVGLETQYF.

The table lists this clonotype with many counts. This chain connects TRBV27 to TRBJ2-1; 11 bases are a match to TRBD2. Trimming cost V 5 bases and J 15 bases; bases outside gene matches: 9. This CDR3 contains 13 residues. Germline-derived CDR1 and CDR2 are MNHEY and SMNVEV (reference sequence). This CDR3 is CASSPLAGARGFF. CDR3 in DNA: TGTGCCAGCAGTCCACTAGCGGGGGCCCGGGGGTTCTTC.

The gene calls are TRBV7-3 and TRBJ2-7; 7 bases agree with TRBD1. The CDR3 length is 14 residues. CDR1 is SGHTA, CDR2 FQGTGA, per germline. Trimming cost V 5 bases and J 6 bases; bases outside gene matches: 10. CDR3 residues: CASSPRQGSSEQYF. The DNA of the CDR3 is TGTGCCAGCAGCCCTAGACAGGGAAGTTCCGAGCAGTACTTC. The full variable domain, its missing parts supplied by reference TRBV7-3 and TRBJ2-7, is GAGVSQTPSNKVTEKGKYVELRCDPISGHTALYWYRQSLGQGPEFLIYFQGTGAADDSGLPNDRFFAVRPEGSVSTLKIQRTERGDSAVYLCASSPRQGSSEQYFGPGTRLTVT.

The V and J genes are TRBV12-3 or TRBV12-4 and TRBJ2-5; D uncertain. The CDR3 consists of 12 residues. The V end lost 2 bases, the J end lost 8 bases, and 9 bases lay between the germline ends. Here the CDR3 DNA reads TGTGCCAGCAGTTTACAAAGCCTAACCCAGTACTTC. Translating it yields CASSLQSLTQYF.

The table lists this clonotype with many counts. This chain uses TRBV7-2 with TRBJ2-2; D is uncertain. The CDR3 sequence is 13 residues long. Germline V gene lookup returns CDR1 SGHTA and CDR2 FQGNSA. V lost 5 bases to trimming and J lost 5 bases, with 9 bases between them. The CDR3 sequence: CASSPRRTGELFF. The DNA of the CDR3 is TGTGCCAGCAGCCCTAGAAGAACCGGGGAGCTGTTTTTT.

The V and J genes are TRBV4-1 and TRBJ2-7; the D is unclear. Germline lookup yields CDR1 MGHRA and CDR2 YSYEKL. This CDR3 comprises 13 residues. V was cut by 1 base and J by 4 bases, with 8 bases left in between. CDR3 bases: TGCGCCAGCAGCCAAGGACCCTATTACGAGCAGTACTTC. This gives the protein CASSQGPYYEQYF.

This clonotype was observed a handful of times. V is TRBV12-3 or TRBV12-4 and J is TRBJ1-4; perhaps TRBD1 as D (6 bases). The CDR3 runs to 15 residues. V lost 0 bases and J lost 6, with 11 bases in between. The CDR3 loop is CASSLAGGADEKLFF. The CDR3 bases are TGTGCCAGCAGTTTAGCGGGGGGCGCAGATGAAAAACTGTTTTTT.

CDR3 bases: TGTGCCAGCAGTTCGCCCCTTCTAGCGGAGGGGCCGGCCGGGGAGCTGTTTTTT. It encodes CASSSPLLAEGPAGELFF. The V and J genes are TRBV27 and TRBJ2-2; 7 bases line up with TRBD2. Trimming at V came to 4 bases and at J to 6 bases, leaving 17 bases not matched to a gene. The CDR3 runs to 18 residues. The germline V gene has CDR1 MNHEY and CDR2 SMNVEV (reference sequence).

This clonotype was observed many times. V gene TRBV4-1 combines with J gene TRBJ1-5; D is undetermined. The CDR3 runs to 15 residues. Trimming took 1 base from V and 4 from J, leaving 11 bases between them. CDR1 is MGHRA, CDR2 YSYEKL, per germline. CDR3 bases: TGCGCCAGCAGCCAAGTGGACGGACCAAATCAGCCCCAGCATTTT. It specifies CASSQVDGPNQPQHF.

This clonotype was counted only a few times. This rearrangement joins TRBV2 to TRBJ2-1, with TRBD2 identical over 8 bases. Germline values: CDR1 SNHLY, CDR2 FYNNEI. The CDR3 is 15 amino acids. V lost 5 bases, J lost 3 bases, and 6 bases stayed unmatched. The CDR3 DNA sequence: TGTGCCAGCAGTCCCAGGACTAGCTTCTACAATGAGCAGTTCTTC. As protein: CASSPRTSFYNEQFF.

The gene calls are TRBV3-1 and TRBJ1-2; D ambiguous. Deletions cut 1 base from V and 5 bases from J, with 14 bases between. The CDR3 contains 15 residues. Germline CDR1 LGHDT, CDR2 YNNKEL (reference sequence). The CDR3 region is CASSQASSRSYGYTF. Here the CDR3 DNA reads TGTGCCAGCAGCCAAGCCTCGTCGAGGAGTTATGGCTACACCTTC.

The rearrangement joins TRBV12-3 or TRBV12-4 to TRBJ2-1; 9 nucleotides agree with TRBD2. This CDR3 is built from 16 residues. Trimming removed 4 bases from V and 7 bases from J; junction bases left unmatched: 11. This CDR3 reads CASSSQTSGEVNEQFF. Here the CDR3 DNA reads TGTGCCAGCAGTTCCCAGACTAGCGGAGAAGTGAATGAGCAGTTCTTC.

This clonotype showed up just a few times. The chain employs TRBV29-1 and TRBJ2-3; tentatively, D is TRBD1 (5 bases). CDR3 length equals 13 residues. CDR1 and CDR2 from the germline V gene are SQVTM and ANQGSEA. V was clipped by 6 bases and J by 0 bases, with 10 bases between them. CDR3 in amino acids: CSVDSSSTDTQYF. Written as DNA, the CDR3 is TGCAGCGTCGACAGTTCTAGCACAGATACGCAGTATTTT.

V and J are TRBV10-3 and TRBJ1-6; TRBD1 agrees at 7 bases. This CDR3 has 14 amino acids. Germline CDR1 ENHRY, CDR2 SYGVKD. After removal of 2 bases from V and 9 bases from J, the junction contained 4 bases not matched to a gene. Here the CDR3 reads CAISETGVASPLHF. The CDR3 nucleotides read TGTGCCATCAGTGAGACAGGGGTCGCTTCACCCCTCCACTTT.

J is TRBJ2-1 and V is TRBV19; D is undetermined. The germline gives CDR1 LNHDA, CDR2 SQIVND (reference sequence). The CDR3 spans 11 residues. V dropped 0 bases and J dropped 12 bases, with 6 bases sitting between them. CDR3 protein: CASSIERVQFF. For the CDR3, the DNA is TGTGCCAGTAGTATAGAGCGAGTGCAGTTCTTC.